A selection of T cell receptor beta chains follows, all from one sample in a study of blood T cell repertoires in COVID-19. Assay used: immunoSEQ multiplex PCR; TCRdb lists only in-frame clones, some missing. The data contain tens of thousands of clones, 90% of them singletons. Sequencing input: peripheral blood. The receptor source for this set is a man aged 60 to 75 with acute or convalescent COVID-19. Both conserved end residues are part of each CDR3. D genes are given only for firm matches. Some rows have no size entry. The others give once, few or many, or a class for an expanded clone.

TRBJ2-7,TRBD1,NA,TRBV2,TGTGCCAGCAAGCCGGGACAGTACTACGAGCAGTACTTC,CASKPGQYYEQYF
TRBJ2-5,TRBD1,NA,TRBV5-7,TGTGCCAGCAGCTCCCGGGACAGTCCTGGACCCAGGCCTTTAGAGACCCAGTACTTC,CASSSRDSPGPRPLETQYF
TRBJ1-1,NA,NA,TRBV7-9,TGTGCCAGCAGCCATTCTGGGGCCACTGAAGCTTTCTTT,CASSHSGATEAFF
TRBJ2-7,NA,NA,TRBV5-6,TGTGCCAGCAGCTTTATCAGCGGCAACTACGAGCAGTACTTC,CASSFISGNYEQYF
TRBJ1-2,NA,NA,TRBV10-3,TGTGCCATCAGTGAGGGCCAGGGACAAGGCTACACCTTC,CAISEGQGQGYTF
TRBJ2-5,TRBD2,NA,TRBV4-2,TGTGCCAGCAGCACCTACACTAGCGGGGAGACCCAGTACTTC,CASSTYTSGETQYF
TRBJ2-7,TRBD2,NA,TRBV27,TGTGCCAGCAGTTTGGGGGCTAGCGGGACCGTGTACGAGCAGTACTTC,CASSLGASGTVYEQYF
TRBJ1-1,NA,NA,TRBV4-3,TGCGCCAGCAGCCAAGGATTTTCGGGGGTCGCTGAAGCTTTCTTT,CASSQGFSGVAEAFF
TRBJ2-3,TRBD2,NA,TRBV18,TGTGCCAGCTCAGCCAATCTAGCGGACACAGATACGCAGTATTTT,CASSANLADTDTQYF
TRBJ1-2,NA,NA,TRBV10-3,TGTGCCATCAGTAAGGACAGCGGGGAAGCACGCTATGGCTACACCTTC,CAISKDSGEARYGYTF
TRBJ2-2,TRBD2,NA,TRBV4-2,TGTGCCAGCAGCCAAGACGGACTAGCGGCCTCCACCGGGGAGCTGTTTTTT,CASSQDGLAASTGELFF
TRBJ2-2,TRBD1,NA,TRBV3-1/TRBV3-2,TGTGCCAGCAGCCCCCTGACAGGGCGTATCGGGGAGCTGTTTTTT,CASSPLTGRIGELFF
TRBJ2-3,TRBD1,NA,TRBV3-1/TRBV3-2,TGTGCCAGCAGCCCCGTGGACAGGACGTACACAGATACGCAGTATTTT,CASSPVDRTYTDTQYF
TRBJ1-1,TRBD1,NA,TRBV2,TGTGCCAGCAGTCTGGGACAGGGTGAGGGTGAAGCTTTCTTT,CASSLGQGEGEAFF
TRBJ1-6,TRBD1,NA,TRBV7-8,TGTGCCAGCAGCCCGAGGACAGGCGGTTCAAATTCACCCCTCCACTTT,CASSPRTGGSNSPLHF
TRBJ2-2,TRBD1,few,TRBV2,TGTGCCGACAGGGGGCAGAGGACCGGGGAGCTGTTTTTT,CADRGQRTGELFF
TRBJ1-1,NA,NA,TRBV7-9,TGTGCCAGCAGCTTAGCCTTGGGGGGAACTGAAGCTTTCTTT,CASSLALGGTEAFF
TRBJ1-3,NA,NA,TRBV25-1,TGTGCCAGCAGTGAGCTAGGGAGCGTCTCTGGAAACACCATATATTTT,CASSELGSVSGNTIYF
TRBJ1-2,NA,NA,TRBV7-9,TGTGCCAGCAGCCCTCCTCTACTAGATTCGGGGAACTATGGCTACACCTTC,CASSPPLLDSGNYGYTF
TRBJ1-1,NA,NA,TRBV28,TGTGCCAGCAGGCCTGCAGGGATGAACACTGAAGCTTTCTTT,CASRPAGMNTEAFF
TRBJ2-3,TRBD2,NA,TRBV5-6,TGTGCCAGCAGCTTGGGGGGACTAGCTAGGACAGATACGCAGTATTTT,CASSLGGLARTDTQYF
TRBJ2-3,NA,NA,TRBV19,TGTGCCAGTAGTATAGGTCCCGGCACAGATACGCAGTATTTT,CASSIGPGTDTQYF
TRBJ2-3,TRBD2,NA,TRBV5-1,TGCGCCAGCAGTAGTTTAGCGGGAGGCACAGATACGCAGTATTTT,CASSSLAGGTDTQYF
TRBJ2-3,TRBD2,NA,TRBV9,TGTGCCAGCAGCGCGGGACTAGCGGGAGTCACAGATACGCAGTATTTT,CASSAGLAGVTDTQYF
TRBJ2-5,NA,NA,TRBV12-5,TGTGCTAGTGGTTTGGTACGAACCGGAGGAGAGACCCAGTACTTC,CASGLVRTGGETQYF
TRBJ2-2,NA,few,TRBV6-5,TGTGCCAGCACTGTGACAGCGGGCGGGGAGCTGTTTTTT,CASTVTAGGELFF
TRBJ1-4,TRBD1,NA,TRBV6-1,TGTGCCAGCAGTGAGGGACAGTTATTTAATGAAAAACTGTTTTTT,CASSEGQLFNEKLFF
TRBJ2-3,TRBD2,NA,TRBV7-9,TGTGCCAGCAGCATGAGACTAGCGGGAGACGATACGCAGTATTTT,CASSMRLAGDDTQYF
TRBJ2-2,TRBD2,NA,TRBV6-1,TGTGCCAGCTTCCTTGGGGGGGACACCGGGGAGCTGTTTTTT,CASFLGGDTGELFF
TRBJ2-5,TRBD2,NA,TRBV10-1,TGCGCCAGCAGTGAGTCCGGTGCGGGAGGGCAAGAGACCCAGTACTTC,CASSESGAGGQETQYF
TRBJ2-5,NA,NA,TRBV12-3/TRBV12-4,TGTGCCAGCAGTTCATCGTCCGGGGAGACCCAGTACTTC,CASSSSSGETQYF
TRBJ1-4,TRBD1,once,TRBV4-3,TGCGCCAGCAGCCGGGGTGCGGGACAGTTTAATGAAAAACTGTTTTTT,CASSRGAGQFNEKLFF
TRBJ1-2,NA,NA,TRBV28,TGTGCCAGCAGGGCGCGACAGGGCTACACCTTC,CASRARQGYTF
TRBJ2-2,NA,NA,TRBV7-2,TGTGCCAGCAGCTTAGAACGTCCAGACACCGGGGAGCTGTTTTTT,CASSLERPDTGELFF
TRBJ1-3,TRBD1,NA,TRBV18,TGTGCCAGCTCTCCCGACAGGGCTGGAAACACCATATATTTT,CASSPDRAGNTIYF
TRBJ1-5,NA,NA,TRBV28,TGTGCCAGCAGTCCCTCAACAGGGTCTCCCAATCAGCCCCAGCATTTT,CASSPSTGSPNQPQHF
TRBJ2-2,NA,NA,TRBV5-1,TGCGCCAGCAGCTTGGTGTCTAGAGCTCGGGCCGGGGAGCTGTTTTTT,CASSLVSRARAGELFF
TRBJ1-5,TRBD1,once,TRBV11-2,TGTGCCAGCAGCTTAGGGACAGGAGATCAGCCCCAGCATTTT,CASSLGTGDQPQHF
TRBJ1-4,NA,NA,TRBV7-6,TGTGCCAGCAGCTTAGGGGGAGGGACGCCTGTGACCGAGGGACTGTTTTTT,CASSLGGGTPVTEGLFF
TRBJ2-1,TRBD2,NA,TRBV5-1,TGCGCCAGCAGCTCGGGACTAGGTGATGATGAGCAGTTCTTC,CASSSGLGDDEQFF
TRBJ2-7,NA,few,TRBV5-1,TGCGCCAGCAGCTTGCGGGGGGACAGGCCCTCCTACGAGCAGTACTTC,CASSLRGDRPSYEQYF
TRBJ2-4,TRBD1,NA,TRBV4-3,TGCGCCAGCAGCCAAGAGCAGGGGGCAGACCTAGCCAAAAACATTCAGTACTTC,CASSQEQGADLAKNIQYF
TRBJ2-7,NA,NA,TRBV5-4,TGTGCCAGCAGCCTCACAGGGATCTCCTACGAGCAGTACTTC,CASSLTGISYEQYF
TRBJ2-3,TRBD1,NA,TRBV27,TGTGCCAGCAGTTCACTCTGGGGGACAGAATCCACAGATACGCAGTATTTT,CASSSLWGTESTDTQYF
TRBJ2-7,NA,NA,TRBV5-1,TGCGCCAGCAGCTACTCCGGCTCGACATACGAGCAGTACTTC,CASSYSGSTYEQYF
TRBJ2-7,NA,NA,TRBV4-3,TGCGCCAGCAGCCAACGCCTTGTTTCTCGGACGGGAGCCCCCTACGAGCAGTACTTC,CASSQRLVSRTGAPYEQYF
TRBJ1-1,NA,NA,TRBV4-2,TGTGCCTGCCGGGACACAGGAACGGCTGAAGCTTTCTTT,CACRDTGTAEAFF
TRBJ1-4,NA,NA,TRBV6-1,TGTGCCAGCAGTGAAGGGTTACAGGTAGAAGAAAAACTGTTTTTT,CASSEGLQVEEKLFF
TRBJ2-3,TRBD2,NA,TRBV7-9,TGTGCCAGCAGCCGCCCGGGACTAGCGGTGACAGATACGCAGTATTTT,CASSRPGLAVTDTQYF
TRBJ2-7,NA,NA,TRBV6-2/TRBV6-3,TGTGCCAGCAGTTACGAAACGGGTTCAGGGGCCACCTACGAGCAGTACTTC,CASSYETGSGATYEQYF
TRBJ2-7,NA,NA,TRBV13,TGTGCCAGCAGCTTCTACGGGGACTACGAGCAGTACTTC,CASSFYGDYEQYF